Shown below are 15 T cell receptor beta chains from a single sample sequenced in a study of T cell responses to AZD1222 COVID-19 vaccine. The data were produced by immunoSEQ multiplex PCR, yet TCRdb's version contains in-frame clones alone and is incomplete. The table includes 100,000 to 150,000 clones, more than 70% detected once. The starting material was peripheral blood, obtained on day 0 of AZD1222 vaccination. All receptors derive from an adult in good health.

This clone showed up just once. The chain recombines TRBV5-1 with TRBJ2-1; TRBD1 aligns across 7 bases. Germline lookup yields CDR1 SGHRS and CDR2 YFSETQ. The V gene end was trimmed by 6 bases and the J gene end by 6 bases; junction bases not matched to a gene: 15. The CDR3 consists of 16 residues. The CDR3 is CASNLQGIFVGNEQFF. As DNA, the CDR3 is TGCGCCAGCAACTTACAGGGGATCTTTGTAGGCAATGAGCAGTTCTTC.

This clone has just one count. The V and J genes are TRBV29-1 and TRBJ2-5; D unclear. Germline values: CDR1 SQVTM, CDR2 ANQGSEA. Trimming pared 6 bases from V and 5 bases from J, leaving 7 bases between. CDR3 size: 10 residues. CDR3 in DNA: TGCAGCGTGGAGTATGAGACCCAGTACTTC. The encoded protein is CSVEYETQYF.

V is TRBV5-1 and J is TRBJ2-2; tentatively, D is TRBD2 (6 bases). Germline CDR1 is SGHRS and CDR2 is YFSETQ. Trimming cost V 5 bases and J 5 bases, with 13 bases left between them. This CDR3 region has 14 residues. The CDR3 DNA sequence: TGCGCCAGCAGGGAGGGTAGAAAAACCGGGGAGCTGTTTTTT. Encoded protein: CASREGRKTGELFF.

The DNA for the CDR3 is TGTGCCAGTCGGGGGGCAGATACGCAGTATTTT. Amino acid sequence: CASRGADTQYF. The chain recombines TRBV6-5 with TRBJ2-3; 7 bases are shared with TRBD2. CDR3 size: 11 residues. Germline CDR1 reads MNHEY; CDR2 reads SVGAGI. The V gene end was trimmed by 9 bases and the J gene end by 4 bases; junction bases not matched to a gene: 1.

The CDR3 spells CASTEDLRNYGYTF. In nucleotides, the CDR3 is TGTGCCAGCACCGAGGACCTTCGCAACTATGGCTACACCTTC. V usage is TRBV2 and J usage is TRBJ1-2; D is ambiguous. V shed 7 bases and J shed 2 bases, with 14 bases lying between them. The CDR3 extends over 14 amino acids. Germline CDR1 SNHLY, CDR2 FYNNEI.

V usage is TRBV7-2 and J usage is TRBJ1-1; 8 bases fit TRBD1. Germline V gene data show CDR1 as SGHTA and CDR2 as FQGNSA. The CDR3 extends over 15 amino acids. Unmatched junction bases numbered 11, after V lost 4 bases and J lost 7 bases. The CDR3 coding sequence is TGTGCCAGCAGCTCTCCCGGGACAGGATACATTGAAGCTTTCTTT. Its translation is CASSSPGTGYIEAFF.

The J gene is TRBJ2-7, the V gene TRBV27; unclear D gene. Looked up from germline, CDR1 is MNHEY and CDR2 is SMNVEV (reference sequence). Trimming pared 2 bases from V and 4 bases from J, leaving 3 bases between. The length of the CDR3 is 11 residues. CDR3 DNA: TGTGCCAGCAGTTTAGGGTACGAGCAGTACTTC. As protein: CASSLGYEQYF.

The table lists this clone with a few counts. CDR3 in amino acids: CASTPPGGNQPQHF. CDR3 bases: TGTGCCAGTACCCCCCCAGGGGGCAATCAGCCCCAGCATTTT. The rearrangement joins TRBV19 to TRBJ1-5, with D maybe TRBD1 (6 bases). Per germline, CDR1 LNHDA and CDR2 SQIVND (reference sequence). The V end was cut by 7 bases, the J end by 2 bases, with 12 bases between. This CDR3 spans 14 amino acids. The full variable domain, with the rest looked up from reference TRBV19 and TRBJ1-5, is DGGITQSPKYLFRKEGQNVTLSCEQNLNHDAMYWYRQDPGQGLRLIYYSQIVNDFQKGDIAEGYSVSREKKESFPLTVTSAQKNPTAFYLCASTPPGGNQPQHFGDGTRLSIL.

The chain couples TRBV7-8 to TRBJ1-2, with 9 positions matching TRBD1. There are 15 residues in the CDR3. Germline V gene data show CDR1 as SGHVS and CDR2 as FQNEAQ. Trimming cost V 4 bases and J 4 bases; bases outside gene matches: 7. CDR3 bases: TGTGCCAGCAGCTCACAGGGGGCCCGGGTCTATGGCTACACCTTC. Residues: CASSSQGARVYGYTF. The full variable domain, in which reference TRBV7-8 and TRBJ1-2 provide the parts outside the CDR3, is GAGVSQSPRYKVAKRGQDVALRCDPISGHVSLFWYQQALGQGPEFLTYFQNEAQLDKSGLPSDRFFAERPEGSVSTLKIQRTQQEDSAVYLCASSSQGARVYGYTFGSGTRLTVV.

The chain carries TRBV27 and TRBJ2-7; D gene uncertain. V was pared by 2 bases and J by 0 bases, with 11 bases between. The germline CDR1 and CDR2 sequences are MNHEY and SMNVEV (reference sequence). The CDR3 spans 15 residues. CDR3 in amino acids: CASSLGRSSSYEQYF. Written as DNA, the CDR3 is TGTGCCAGCAGTTTAGGGCGGTCGAGCTCCTACGAGCAGTACTTC.

CDR3 DNA sequence: TGCGCCAGCAGTGTTTCGGTAAAGGAAGGGCTGTTTTTT. It translates to CASSVSVKEGLFF. This chain connects TRBV10-2 to TRBJ2-2, with no clear D. Trimming took 4 bases from V and 13 from J, leaving 16 bases between them. CDR3 length: 13 residues. Per the germline V gene, CDR1 is WSHSY and CDR2 is SAAADI.

The chain is built from TRBV27 and TRBJ2-7; tentatively, D is TRBD2 (5 bases). The CDR3 sequence is 12 residues long. The germline V gene encodes CDR1 MNHEY and CDR2 SMNVEV (reference sequence). Trimming left V 6 bases short and J 9 bases short, with 15 bases between. The CDR3 coding sequence is TGTGCCAGCAGCCTGACTATCGGACCGCAGTACTTC. Translating it yields CASSLTIGPQYF.

The chain uses TRBV11-2 and TRBJ2-7; unclear D gene. The length of the CDR3 is 16 residues. The V and J ends lost 5 bases and 3 bases respectively, with 20 bases between them. Per the germline V gene, CDR1 is SGHAT and CDR2 is FQNNGV. The CDR3 nucleotides read TGTGCCAGCAGCCCCCTCCGGCGGACCGAAAGCTACGAGCAGTACTTC. This codes for CASSPLRRTESYEQYF.

The rearrangement links TRBV14 to TRBJ2-2; 8 nucleotides align to TRBD2. In germline, CDR1 is SGHDN, CDR2 FVKESK. The CDR3 consists of 15 residues. Trimming took 5 bases from V and 5 from J; bases not matched to a gene: 7. Here the CDR3 DNA reads TGTGCCAGCAGCTGGGCGGCTAGCGGGACCGGGGAGCTGTTTTTT. It yields the protein CASSWAASGTGELFF.

This rearrangement joins TRBV19 to TRBJ2-7, with D possibly being TRBD2 (5 bases). Germline V gene lookup returns CDR1 LNHDA and CDR2 SQIVND (reference sequence). The CDR3 runs 14 residues. The V end was cut by 3 bases, the J end by 2 bases, with 11 bases between. The CDR3 DNA sequence: TGTGCCAGTAGTATTGGGCGGGCCGCCTACGAGCAGTACTTC. It encodes CASSIGRAAYEQYF.